The entry that follows covers one TCR beta chain sequence. The data are from a study of blood T cell repertoires in COVID-19. Study as a whole: Sources were T cells, B-cell-depleted T cells, or PBMCs; the material itself was cDNA or gDNA.

The ends were cut back, 1 base at V and 4 bases at J, with 6 bases in the middle. Germline V CDR1 and CDR2: MGHDK, SYGVNS. This CDR3 comprises 13 residues. Profiling relied on immunoSEQ multiplex PCR, and the TCRdb table lists in-frame clones only, not all of them. The repertoire holds 100,000 to 140,000 clones, with about 80% as singletons. The chain recombines TRBV25-1 with TRBJ2-3; D unclear. This TCR derives from a man between 65 and 80 years old with acute or convalescent COVID-19. The sample taken for sequencing was peripheral blood. CDR3 amino acids: CASSEWLADTQYF. The CDR3 DNA reads as TGTGCCAGCAGTGAATGGCTCGCAGATACGCAGTATTTT.